Below are 25 T cell receptor beta chains sequenced from a single sample in a study of cytomegalovirus exposure and HLA in healthy donors. Both 60 Vbeta primers and 13 Jbeta primers went into the PCR. Measured with immunoSEQ multiplex PCR; TCRdb has only the in-frame clones, and not every one. The sample yields 65,000 to 80,000 clones, approximately 72% seen once. Material for sequencing was PBMCs. Every receptor here comes from a woman between 40 and 50 years old in good health and CMV-seropositive.

The chain combines TRBV6-5 with TRBJ1-1; 8 nucleotides match TRBD1. CDR3 length equals 14 residues. The V and J ends lost 4 bases and 3 bases, in that order; junction bases with no gene match: 4. Germline CDR1 is MNHEY and CDR2 is SVGAGI. CDR3 coding DNA: TGTGCCAGCAGTTTGTTACAGGGGGACACTGAAGCTTTCTTT. This codes for CASSLLQGDTEAFF.

This sequence joins TRBV19 and TRBJ1-1; D is unresolved. The CDR3 is 13 residues long. Trimming stripped 1 base from V and 1 base from J, with 4 bases between. Germline CDR1 LNHDA, CDR2 SQIVND (reference sequence). For the CDR3, the DNA is TGTGCCAGTAGTATAGTAGCGAACACTGAAGCTTTCTTT. This sequence encodes CASSIVANTEAFF. The full variable domain, its missing parts supplied by reference TRBV19 and TRBJ1-1, is DGGITQSPKYLFRKEGQNVTLSCEQNLNHDAMYWYRQDPGQGLRLIYYSQIVNDFQKGDIAEGYSVSREKKESFPLTVTSAQKNPTAFYLCASSIVANTEAFFGQGTRLTVV.

The V call is TRBV7-9, the J call TRBJ2-5; D may be TRBD2 (5 bases). The CDR3 consists of 13 residues. V was trimmed by 8 bases and J by 1 base, leaving 11 bases between them. The germline gives CDR1 SEHNR, CDR2 FQNEAQ (reference sequence). CDR3 region: CASVLAPQETQYF. The CDR3 DNA is TGTGCCAGCGTTTTAGCGCCCCAAGAGACCCAGTACTTC.

The chain is built from TRBV7-6 and TRBJ1-6; 9 positions agree with TRBD1. The CDR3 extends over 16 amino acids. Germline-derived CDR1 and CDR2 are SGHVS and FNYEAQ. The trim removed 5 bases at V and 10 bases at J, leaving 12 bases unmatched. The CDR3 DNA sequence: TGTGCCAGCAGCCCATTATACGACAGGGGGGAATCACCCCTCCACTTT. Translating gives CASSPLYDRGESPLHF.

The chain carries TRBV7-8 and TRBJ1-5, with D hard to call. The length of the CDR3 is 15 residues. Germline V gene data show CDR1 as SGHVS and CDR2 as FQNEAQ. The V gene lost 1 base and the J gene lost 5 bases, with 12 bases spanning the gap. The CDR3 DNA follows: TGTGCCAGCAGCTTAGACGTTGGTGGAGATCAGCCCCAGCATTTT. It encodes CASSLDVGGDQPQHF.

This clone was seen a handful of times. At one of its ends the junction is not consistent with the germline gene, which may arise from a read error. This sequence joins TRBV7-9 and TRBJ1-2, with 7 bases lining up with TRBD1. Looked up from germline, CDR1 is SEHNR and CDR2 is FQNEAQ (reference sequence). This CDR3 is built from 12 residues. The CDR3 loop reads CSSSLSTGDADF. The CDR3 nucleotides read TGTTCCAGCAGCTTAAGTACAGGGGACGCCGACTTC.

The V and J genes are TRBV21-1 and TRBJ2-5; the table calls TRBD2, which could not be checked here. TRBV21-1 is annotated as a pseudogene. The CDR3 is 20 residues long. The CDR3, as DNA: TGTGCCAGCAGCAAAGTCGGTCCCCCGCCCCGGGGGGCCTCAATAGAGACCCAGTACTTC. Protein: CASSKVGPPPRGASIETQYF.

The rearrangement joins TRBV29-1 to TRBJ2-3; 14 bases are shared with TRBD2. CDR3 length: 14 amino acids. After removal of 6 bases from V and 6 bases from J, the junction contained 5 bases not matched to a gene. Germline V gene sequence: CDR1 SQVTM, CDR2 ANQGSEA. Here the CDR3 DNA reads TGCAGCGTCGTGGGACTAGCGGGGGCGGATACGCAGTATTTT. Encoded protein: CSVVGLAGADTQYF.

In regard to this clone: Different DNA sequences within this sample yield the same CDR3. V and J are TRBV28 and TRBJ1-2; D might be TRBD1 (6 bases). The germline V gene encodes CDR1 MDHEN and CDR2 SYDVKM. Trimming cost V 8 bases and J 2 bases, with 21 bases left between them. CDR3 size: 16 residues. The CDR3 spells CASARGGEELNYGYTF. The CDR3 DNA follows: TGTGCCAGCGCGAGGGGGGGAGAGGAATTAAACTATGGCTACACCTTC.

This clone was seen a handful of times. The chain recombines TRBV6-1 with TRBJ1-1, with 8 bases that match TRBD1. J gave up 12 bases and V 5 bases, and 5 bases lay outside the gene matches. Germline CDR1 and CDR2: MNHNS and SASEGT. The CDR3 spans 11 residues. In nucleotides, the CDR3 is TGTGCCAGCAGTTTGGGACAGGACCCTTTCTTT. This encodes CASSLGQDPFF.

The V and J genes are TRBV18 and TRBJ2-1; 10 bases agree with TRBD2. J gave up 4 bases and V 0 bases, and 3 bases lay outside the gene matches. The CDR3 has 16 amino acids. Germline V lookup: CDR1 KGHSH, CDR2 LQKENI. CDR3 in DNA: TGTGCCAGCTCACCACCTAGCGGGGGGACGTACAATGAGCAGTTCTTC. Translation: CASSPPSGGTYNEQFF.

The J gene is TRBJ2-5, the V gene TRBV6-1; D gene unclear. V dropped 6 bases and J dropped 5 bases, with 4 bases sitting between them. The CDR3 consists of 10 residues. The germline gives CDR1 MNHNS, CDR2 SASEGT. The CDR3 DNA sequence: TGTGCCAGCAGGGAGGAGACCCAGTACTTC. Residues: CASREETQYF.

CDR3 amino acids: CASSEVGDTSYEQYF. The CDR3 DNA follows: TGTGCCAGCAGTGAAGTAGGGGACACCTCCTACGAGCAGTACTTC. This sequence joins TRBV6-1 and TRBJ2-7, with D possibly TRBD1 on 6 matching bases. This CDR3 region has 15 residues. V gave up 1 base and J gave up 0 bases, with 10 bases separating them. Germline V gene sequence: CDR1 MNHNS, CDR2 SASEGT.

This chain uses TRBV29-1 with TRBJ1-2, with TRBD1 identical over 11 bases. Germline V gene lookup returns CDR1 SQVTM and CDR2 ANQGSEA. The CDR3 loop spans 14 amino acids. The J segment lost 3 bases and the V segment lost 7 bases, leaving 7 bases of the junction unmatched. CDR3 loop: CSAVRTGGHYGYTF. CDR3 nucleotide sequence: TGCAGCGCCGTTAGGACAGGGGGCCACTATGGCTACACCTTC.

The CDR3 DNA is TGTGCCAGCAGTGACGGCGGGGGGGCAACAGATACGCAGTATTTT. Translation: CASSDGGGATDTQYF. The J gene is TRBJ2-3, the V gene TRBV6-4; TRBD2 agrees at 9 bases. With 2 bases clipped from V and 3 bases from J, the junction kept 3 bases outside the gene matches. This CDR3 region has 15 residues. Per the germline V gene, CDR1 is MRHNA and CDR2 is SNTAGT.

The CDR3 DNA is TGTGCCAGCAGCCTACCTGGGGGGGTAGCCAAAAACATTCAGTACTTC. Translated: CASSLPGGVAKNIQYF. This chain connects TRBV5-6 to TRBJ2-4; 7 nucleotides line up with TRBD2. This CDR3 comprises 16 residues. Per the germline V gene, CDR1 is SGHDT and CDR2 is YYEEEE. With V trimmed by 4 bases and J by 0 bases, 7 bases remained unmatched.

The gene calls are TRBV6-1 and TRBJ1-3, with D possibly matching TRBD1 (5 bases). CDR3 length: 14 residues. The germline gives CDR1 MNHNS, CDR2 SASEGT. The V and J ends lost 8 bases and 1 base respectively, with 12 bases between them. For the CDR3, the DNA is TGTGCCAGCCGCCCCCAGGGTTCTGGAAACACCATATATTTT. This translates into CASRPQGSGNTIYF.

The V call is TRBV19, the J call TRBJ1-5, with TRBD1 matching over 7 bases. CDR3 length: 15 residues. The germline gives CDR1 LNHDA, CDR2 SQIVND (reference sequence). V was clipped by 5 bases and J by 5 bases; unmatched bases: 9. CDR3 sequence reads: CASSAPTGAHQPQHF. The CDR3 DNA sequence: TGTGCCAGTAGTGCTCCAACAGGGGCGCATCAGCCCCAGCATTTT. The whole variable domain, remainder taken from reference TRBV19 and TRBJ1-5, is DGGITQSPKYLFRKEGQNVTLSCEQNLNHDAMYWYRQDPGQGLRLIYYSQIVNDFQKGDIAEGYSVSREKKESFPLTVTSAQKNPTAFYLCASSAPTGAHQPQHFGDGTRLSIL.

V is TRBV19 and J is TRBJ2-1; tentative D call: TRBD1 (6 bases). Trimming pared 3 bases from V and 4 bases from J, leaving 13 bases between. Germline CDR1 is LNHDA and CDR2 is SQIVND (reference sequence). There are 15 residues in the CDR3. Written as DNA, the CDR3 is TGTGCCAGTAGTATCAGGGGTCGGAGTTACAATGAGCAGTTCTTC. Amino acids: CASSIRGRSYNEQFF.

This chain links TRBV28 with TRBJ2-2; D might be TRBD1 (7 bases). The CDR3 contains 16 residues. Germline lookup yields CDR1 MDHEN and CDR2 SYDVKM. V was clipped by 11 bases and J by 7 bases, with 26 bases between them. The CDR3 here is CASNPGRGQIGGELFF. CDR3 coding DNA: TGTGCCTCCAATCCCGGGCGGGGACAGATCGGCGGGGAGCTGTTTTTT.

The rearrangement links TRBV6-5 to TRBJ1-3; tentative D call: TRBD1 (6 bases). Trimming took 0 bases from V and 8 from J, leaving 14 bases between them. Germline V gene data show CDR1 as MNHEY and CDR2 as SVGAGI. CDR3 length equals 15 residues. DNA of the CDR3: TGTGCCAGCAGTTACTCTCGACAGGAGCCGGACACCATATATTTT. Its translation: CASSYSRQEPDTIYF.

This chain joins TRBV6-5 and TRBJ2-3; 8 nucleotides match TRBD1. The CDR3 sequence is 16 residues long. Germline assignment: CDR1 MNHEY and CDR2 SVGAGI. Losses at the gene ends were 4 bases for V and 8 bases for J; bases not matched to a gene: 14. CDR3 loop: CASSLGQGRLSGTQYF. CDR3 in DNA: TGTGCCAGCAGTTTAGGACAGGGCCGTCTTTCGGGTACGCAGTATTTT.

V is TRBV7-6 and J is TRBJ1-5; 9 bases fit TRBD1. The CDR3 extends over 16 amino acids. V gave up 5 bases and J gave up 3 bases; unmatched junction bases: 8. Germline assignment: CDR1 SGHVS and CDR2 FNYEAQ. The CDR3 is CASSPNRGRDNQPQHF. The CDR3, as DNA: TGTGCCAGCAGCCCAAACAGGGGGCGAGACAATCAGCCCCAGCATTTT.

The chain combines TRBV6-5 with TRBJ1-6, with 7 bases aligning to TRBD1. Germline loops: CDR1 MNHEY, CDR2 SVGAGI. Unmatched junction bases numbered 10, after V lost 7 bases and J lost 7 bases. This CDR3 region has 15 residues. For the CDR3, the DNA is TGTGCCAGCACCACCAGACAGGGCGGCAATTCACCCCTCCACTTT. Amino acids: CASTTRQGGNSPLHF.

The rearrangement joins TRBV5-4 to TRBJ2-5, with TRBD2 identical over 7 bases. The DNA end lines up better with TRBJ2-7; the J call may be wrong. The CDR3 length is 15 residues. Germline CDR1 and CDR2: SGHNT and YYREEE (reference sequence). This chain's CDR3 is CASSFIPGGPYEQYF. The CDR3 bases are TGTGCCAGCAGCTTTATCCCGGGGGGTCCCTACGAGCAGTACTTC.